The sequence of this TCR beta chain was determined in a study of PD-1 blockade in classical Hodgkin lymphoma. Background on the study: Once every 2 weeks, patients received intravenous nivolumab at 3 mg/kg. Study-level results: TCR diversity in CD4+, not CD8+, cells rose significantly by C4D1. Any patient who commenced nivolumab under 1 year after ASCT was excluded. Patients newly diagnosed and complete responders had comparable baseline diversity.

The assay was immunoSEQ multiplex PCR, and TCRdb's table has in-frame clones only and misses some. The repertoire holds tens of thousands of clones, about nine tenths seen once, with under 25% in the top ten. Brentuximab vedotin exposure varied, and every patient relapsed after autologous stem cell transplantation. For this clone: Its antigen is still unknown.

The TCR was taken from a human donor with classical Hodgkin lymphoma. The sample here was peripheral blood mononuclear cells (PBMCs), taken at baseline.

In DNA form, the CDR3 reads TGTGCCAGCTCACTTCCGGGACTAGCGGGAGGTCGGACCGGGGAGCTGTTTTTT. Its protein product is CASSLPGLAGGRTGELFF. The gene calls are TRBV18 and TRBJ2-2, with 15 bases identical to TRBD2. CDR1 and CDR2 (germline): KGHSH, LQKENI. The CDR3 has 18 residues. V lost 4 bases and J lost 5; bases outside the gene matches: 8.